Listed below are T cell receptor beta chains from one sample, sequenced in a study of shared clonotypes between healthy human individuals. TCRdb's copy holds only in-frame clones and misses some; the assay was immunoSEQ multiplex PCR. The data hold millions of clones, with 90% to 95% observed a single time. Material for sequencing was naive CD4+ T cells from PBMCs. The origin of the receptors is a man aged 18 to 30 in good health. Some clones in this sample may be carry-over from other donors' samples. CDR3s leave out the opening cysteine and the closing phenylalanine or tryptophan. A D gene is named only where the DNA matches it firmly.

cdr3_length d_call v_call cdr3_aa
12 . TRBV28 VTGGAVSNQPQH
15 TRBD2 TRBV4-2 ASRKGLAGGAYNEQF
13 TRBD1 TRBV9 ASSAGQGWQETQY
14 TRBD1 TRBV7-9 ASSLPSTGSTDTQY
11 . TRBV6-1 ASQVQGAYGYT
13 . TRBV4-1 ASSQDGGSYQPQH
12 . TRBV10-1 ASSSGTSNTEAF
14 . TRBV4-3 ASSQRLSGNTGELF
15 . TRBV7-9 ASSSADGGASPASYT
12 . TRBV7-3 ASSVQGGADTQY
10 . TRBV29-1 SVAQGRTEAF
12 TRBD1 TRBV6-6 ASSDRQGEGGYT
11 . TRBV19 ATQRGRASEQF
14 TRBD1 TRBV28 ASSPPGGLSSYEQY
12 . TRBV19 ASRIGGRRYGYT
17 TRBD1 TRBV4-2 ASSQVSGTGSPLQETQY
14 . TRBV10-3 AMGRLGASSYNEQF
12 . TRBV9 ASSVSGNPGELF
9 . TRBV29-1 SVETYNEQF
10 . TRBV11-2 ASSWHSYEQY
15 TRBD1 TRBV23-1 ASSPGGRDRGIAEAF
9 . TRBV19 ASRAPGELF
12 . TRBV2 ASGTGLRGYEQY
12 . TRBV28 ASIEGGKNTEAF
12 . TRBV28 ASSLPGFNQPQH
13 . TRBV2 ASTLVLTGMGKLF
11 . TRBV11-2 ASSFLGEGEQY
11 TRBD1 TRBV13 ATKTIPGGEAF
17 . TRBV7-2 ASSLVYSGLPSSYNEQF
13 . TRBV5-1 ASSYRTAPQGEQY
12 . TRBV19 ASSIMSGTYEQY
14 TRBD2 TRBV5-6 ASSLVGQREGNEQF
15 . TRBV14 ASSHLRLHANTGELF
13 . TRBV28 ASSLRGPVGEKLF
13 . TRBV6-6 ASSSGVGPYYEQY
13 TRBD1 TRBV6-5 ASSDRGVSTDTQY
12 . TRBV4-2 ASSQDRDNYGYT
13 . TRBV10-3 AISVQAASSYEQY
12 . TRBV19 ASSPIPTTDTQY
12 . TRBV7-2 ASSLGLISYEQY
11 . TRBV7-3 ASSLVDRDTQY
14 . TRBV6-5 ASSYGGGISGNTIY
12 . TRBV5-1 ASSLTATTGELF
13 TRBD1 TRBV28 ASSRSGTGYHEQY
10 . TRBV30 AWGPPGNEQF
9 TRBD1 TRBV7-9 ASSLSNRGT
13 . TRBV11-2 ASSLGGRAHTEAF
15 TRBD2 TRBV15 ATTGGAAGVNTGELF
14 . TRBV4-2 ASSQGLAATRNEQF
17 TRBD2 TRBV5-1 ASSPTGTSGRLNTGELF
13 TRBD2 TRBV10-1 ASSEGLAGVYEQY
14 . TRBV9 ASSERAIGQGYEQF
11 . TRBV27 ASSFSGANVLT
10 . TRBV28 AIRRVDYGYT
12 . TRBV30 AWSPPLRGEKLF